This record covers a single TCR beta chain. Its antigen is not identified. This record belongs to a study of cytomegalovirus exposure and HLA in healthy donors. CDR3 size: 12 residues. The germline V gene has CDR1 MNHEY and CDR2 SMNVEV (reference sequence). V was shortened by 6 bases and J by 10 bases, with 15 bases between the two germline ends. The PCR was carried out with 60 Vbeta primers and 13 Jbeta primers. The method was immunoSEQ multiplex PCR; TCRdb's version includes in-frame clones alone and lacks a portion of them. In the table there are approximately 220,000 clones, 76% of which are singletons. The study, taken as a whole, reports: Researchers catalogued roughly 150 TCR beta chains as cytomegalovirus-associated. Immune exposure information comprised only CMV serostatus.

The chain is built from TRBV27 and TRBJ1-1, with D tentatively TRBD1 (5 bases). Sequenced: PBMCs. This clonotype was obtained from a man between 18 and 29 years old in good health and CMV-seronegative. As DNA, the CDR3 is TGTGCCAGCAGCATGGCCGGGACTAGAGCTTTCTTT. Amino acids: CASSMAGTRAFF.